The clone carrying this T cell receptor (beta chain) was seen only a few times. Antigen unknown. TCRdb independently ran MiXCR on the 5' RACE reads; one entry per CDR3 protein. The sample carries hundreds of thousands of distinct CDR3 sequences, 15% to 20% recorded once. The data belong to a study of identical twins. Healthy Caucasians supplied all donations. Notes on the study in general: Sequences that were beta out-of-frame showed weaker excess twin sharing. The study found excess low generation probability among twin-shared out-of-frame alpha sequences.

The germline V gene has CDR1 SGHRS and CDR2 YFSETQ. The CDR3 has 15 amino acids. The V end lost 0 bases, the J end lost 2 bases, and 11 bases lay between the germline ends. These data were also reused for a study on T cells expressing NK-cell markers. That work states: Six or seven donors showed dominant NKG2C+ clonotypes comprising roughly 1.0-7.0% of their CD8+ T cells.

Sequenced material: PBMCs. This receptor was obtained from a woman aged 18-30 years in good health. The chain couples TRBV5-1 to TRBJ2-5; D possibly corresponds to TRBD1 (6 bases). The CDR3 sequence: CASSLAAGQQETQYF. The CDR3 coding sequence is TGCGCCAGCAGCTTGGCCGCCGGACAGCAAGAGACCCAGTACTTC.